A single sample gave rise to the 27 T cell receptor beta chains below, sequenced in a study of blood T cell repertoires in COVID-19. Clones were read by immunoSEQ multiplex PCR, and TCRdb kept only the in-frame ones, dropping some. This sample has roughly 190,000 clones, with about four fifths found just once. Sequenced sample: peripheral blood. The origin of the receptors is a man in his fifties or sixties with active or convalescent COVID-19.

This clone was recorded once. This chain uses TRBV18 with TRBJ2-5; D ambiguous. The CDR3 has 14 amino acids. The germline V gene has CDR1 KGHSH and CDR2 LQKENI. Trimming removed 3 bases at V and 1 base at J, with 9 bases between. CDR3 amino acids: CASSPVRAQETQYF. The CDR3 DNA reads as TGTGCCAGCTCACCGGTTAGAGCCCAAGAGACCCAGTACTTC. The complete variable domain, with remaining parts taken from reference TRBV18 and TRBJ2-5, reads NAGVMQNPRHLVRRRGQEARLRCSPMKGHSHVYWYRQLPEEGLKFMVYLQKENIIDESGMPKERFSAEFPKEGPSILRIQQVVRGDSAAYFCASSPVRAQETQYFGPGTRLLVL.

CDR3 bases: TGTGCCAGCAGCCCCCTACAGGGGCAGCAGACGCGCGAGCAGTACTTC. Translated, it gives CASSPLQGQQTREQYF. The V gene is TRBV11-2, the J gene TRBJ2-7, with TRBD1 matching 7 bases. Germline V gene sequence: CDR1 SGHAT, CDR2 FQNNGV. Trimming removed 5 bases from V and 6 bases from J; junction bases left unmatched: 16. This CDR3 is 16 amino acids long. Together with reference TRBV11-2 and TRBJ2-7, the CDR3 gives the full variable domain: EAGVAQSPRYKIIEKRQSVAFWCNPISGHATLYWYQQILGQGPKLLIQFQNNGVVDDSQLPKDRFSAERLKGVDSTLKIQPAKLEDSAVYLCASSPLQGQQTREQYFGPGTRLTVT.

V is TRBV15 and J is TRBJ2-2, with D possibly TRBD2 on 5 matching bases. Trimming removed 5 bases from V and 4 bases from J, with 20 bases in between. The CDR3 spans 17 residues. Germline CDR1 is LNHNV and CDR2 is YYDKDF (reference sequence). CDR3: CATSESFRRRGTGELFF. The CDR3 DNA follows: TGTGCCACCAGCGAGAGCTTTAGGAGACGGGGCACCGGGGAGCTGTTTTTT.

There are a few counts of this clone. Relative to the germline gene, one junction end is altered; a read error may explain this. The gene calls are TRBV7-9 and TRBJ1-5; no reliable D call. Per the germline V gene, CDR1 is SEHNR and CDR2 is FQNEAQ (reference sequence). The CDR3 has 16 residues. Here the CDR3 reads CASSLANGIQSQPQHF. The CDR3 DNA reads TGTGCCAGCAGCCTAGCAAACGGGATCCAAAGCCAGCCCCAGCATTTT.

CDR3 DNA: TGTGCCAGCAGCCGGGACAGGGATCGAGCTTTCTTT. It specifies CASSRDRDRAFF. J is TRBJ1-1 and V is TRBV3-1 (or the pseudogene TRBV3-2); TRBD1 matches at 9 bases. With 4 bases clipped from V and 10 bases from J, the junction kept 4 bases outside the gene matches. CDR3 size: 12 residues. CDR1 and CDR2 (germline): LGHDT, YNNKEL (reference sequence).

This clone came up once. V gene TRBV7-8 combines with J gene TRBJ1-1; tentatively, D is TRBD1 (6 bases). This CDR3 has 16 residues. V was trimmed by 3 bases and J by 1 base, leaving 15 bases between them. The germline CDR1 and CDR2 sequences are SGHVS and FQNEAQ. The CDR3 coding sequence is TGTGCCAGCAGCTTGAGAACGGCGGGGGCGAACACTGAAGCTTTCTTT. Protein product: CASSLRTAGANTEAFF.

This clone was detected only once. The chain is built from TRBV27 and TRBJ2-3; no definite D call. The germline V gene encodes CDR1 MNHEY and CDR2 SMNVEV (reference sequence). The length of the CDR3 is 15 residues. Trimming removed 6 bases from V and 0 bases from J, with 13 bases in between. CDR3 residues: CASSLVAGSTDTQYF. Here the CDR3 DNA reads TGTGCCAGCAGCCTGGTCGCCGGGAGCACAGATACGCAGTATTTT.

The chain combines TRBV30 with TRBJ1-2; 7 positions match TRBD1. Germline V gene data show CDR1 as GTSNPN and CDR2 as SVGIG (reference sequence). The CDR3 length is 13 residues. J lost 5 bases, V lost 0 bases, and 3 bases had no gene match. CDR3 DNA: TGTGCCTGGAGTGTACAGGGGAGTTATGGCTACACCTTC. Protein product: CAWSVQGSYGYTF. Complete variable domain (other parts from reference TRBV30 and TRBJ1-2): SQTIHQWPATLVQPVGSPLSLECTVEGTSNPNLYWYRQAAGRGLQLLFYSVGIGQISSEVPQNLSASRPQDRQFILSSKKLLLSDSGFYLCAWSVQGSYGYTFGSGTRLTVV.

This rearrangement joins TRBV28 to TRBJ2-1; D ambiguous. The germline V gene has CDR1 MDHEN and CDR2 SYDVKM. V lost 7 bases to trimming and J lost 8 bases, with 12 bases between them. The CDR3 has 12 residues. The DNA of the CDR3 is TGTGCCAGCACTACGAAAGCCGATGAGCAGTTCTTC. Its protein product is CASTTKADEQFF.

A few counts support this clone. This chain uses TRBV7-9 with TRBJ1-1; D is unresolved. Germline V lookup: CDR1 SEHNR, CDR2 FQNEAQ (reference sequence). The V and J ends lost 1 base and 0 bases respectively, with 6 bases between them. CDR3 length: 14 residues. CDR3 sequence (DNA): TGTGCCAGCAGCTTAGGTTCAGTGAACACTGAAGCTTTCTTT. Encoded protein: CASSLGSVNTEAFF.

This clone appeared a single time. V gene TRBV5-6 combines with J gene TRBJ1-2, with 8 bases lining up with TRBD1. The CDR3 totals 18 residues. CDR1 SGHDT and CDR2 YYEEEE come from the germline V gene. Trimming at V came to 2 bases and at J to 2 bases, leaving 14 bases not matched to a gene. CDR3 amino acids: CASSFVVGQGLSNYGYTF. As DNA, the CDR3 is TGTGCCAGCAGCTTTGTGGTCGGACAGGGCCTTTCCAACTATGGCTACACCTTC. The whole variable domain, remainder taken from reference TRBV5-6 and TRBJ1-2, is DAGVTQSPTHLIKTRGQQVTLRCSPKSGHDTVSWYQQALGQGPQFIFQYYEEEERQRGNFPDRFSGHQFPNYSSELNVNALLLGDSALYLCASSFVVGQGLSNYGYTFGSGTRLTVV.

The genes are TRBV5-6 and TRBJ2-7, with D perhaps TRBD1 (5 bases). Trimming left V 5 bases short and J 0 bases short, with 9 bases between. The CDR3 loop spans 13 amino acids. Germline-derived CDR1 and CDR2 are SGHDT and YYEEEE. Written as DNA, the CDR3 is TGTGCCAGCAGAGCAGGGATCTCCTACGAGCAGTACTTC. Translation: CASRAGISYEQYF. Based on the CDR3 plus reference TRBV5-6 and TRBJ2-7, the full variable domain is DAGVTQSPTHLIKTRGQQVTLRCSPKSGHDTVSWYQQALGQGPQFIFQYYEEEERQRGNFPDRFSGHQFPNYSSELNVNALLLGDSALYLCASRAGISYEQYFGPGTRLTVT.

V and J are TRBV9 and TRBJ2-3, with 7 nucleotides matching TRBD1. Unmatched junction bases numbered 1, after V lost 2 bases and J lost 1 base. The CDR3 length is 14 residues. Germline V gene data show CDR1 as SGDLS and CDR2 as YYNGEE. The DNA of the CDR3 is TGTGCCAGCAGCGTCGGGACAGGCACAGATACGCAGTATTTT. This codes for CASSVGTGTDTQYF.

V and J are TRBV3-1 (or the pseudogene TRBV3-2) and TRBJ2-2; D might be TRBD2 (6 bases). CDR1 LGHDT and CDR2 YNNKEL come from the germline V gene (reference sequence). The CDR3 is 16 amino acids. The V gene lost 0 bases and the J gene lost 2 bases, with 10 bases spanning the gap. The CDR3 DNA reads as TGTGCCAGCAGCCAAGATACGGAGGGAAACACCGGGGAGCTGTTTTTT. Translating it yields CASSQDTEGNTGELFF.

The gene calls are TRBV30 and TRBJ2-1; TRBD2 matches 8 bases. V trimming: 2 bases; J trimming: 3 bases; junction bases outside the gene matches: 9. The germline gives CDR1 GTSNPN, CDR2 SVGIG (reference sequence). This CDR3 comprises 16 residues. Here the CDR3 reads CAWSREGLRNYNEQFF. In DNA form, the CDR3 reads TGTGCCTGGAGTCGGGAGGGACTACGAAACTACAATGAGCAGTTCTTC. Variable domain in full (rest from reference TRBV30 and TRBJ2-1): SQTIHQWPATLVQPVGSPLSLECTVEGTSNPNLYWYRQAAGRGLQLLFYSVGIGQISSEVPQNLSASRPQDRQFILSSKKLLLSDSGFYLCAWSREGLRNYNEQFFGPGTRLTVL.

The V gene is TRBV27, the J gene TRBJ1-5; TRBD1 is a possible D gene (5 bases). In germline, CDR1 is MNHEY, CDR2 SMNVEV (reference sequence). V was clipped by 6 bases and J by 2 bases, with 14 bases between them. The CDR3 consists of 15 residues. Written as DNA, the CDR3 is TGTGCCAGCAGCCTAGGAGGGGAACGCAATCAGCCCCAGCATTTT. Protein: CASSLGGERNQPQHF.

The genes are TRBV5-1 and TRBJ1-6; weak D call: TRBD1 (5 bases). CDR1 and CDR2 from the germline V gene are SGHRS and YFSETQ. V lost 4 bases and J 5 bases, leaving 10 bases between the germline ends. The CDR3 is made up of 14 amino acids. The CDR3 nucleotides are TGCGCCAGCAGCGCCATGACAGATAATTCACCCCTCCACTTT. Amino acid sequence: CASSAMTDNSPLHF.

V and J are TRBV27 and TRBJ1-5, with 7 bases lining up with TRBD1. This CDR3 comprises 14 residues. The germline CDR1 and CDR2 sequences are MNHEY and SMNVEV (reference sequence). J gave up 3 bases and V 3 bases, and 2 bases lay outside the gene matches. The CDR3 sequence is CASSLDRNNQPQHF. CDR3 bases: TGTGCCAGCAGTTTGGACAGGAACAATCAGCCCCAGCATTTT.

As concerns this clone: Other DNA sequences in this specimen translate into the identical CDR3. This chain connects TRBV3-1 (or the pseudogene TRBV3-2) to TRBJ2-1; D is ambiguous. The V end lost 0 bases, the J end lost 4 bases, and 10 bases lay between the germline ends. There are 15 residues in the CDR3. Germline V lookup: CDR1 LGHDT, CDR2 YNNKEL (reference sequence). CDR3 sequence reads: CASSQDRGQYNEQFF. In DNA, the CDR3 is TGTGCCAGCAGCCAAGATCGCGGTCAATACAATGAGCAGTTCTTC.

This sequence joins TRBV28 and TRBJ1-1, with 8 nucleotides matching TRBD1. Germline CDR1 MDHEN, CDR2 SYDVKM. V lost 5 bases to trimming and J lost 1 base; unmatched junction nucleotides: 6. The CDR3 runs 15 residues. The CDR3 is CASSQPGTGNTEAFF. As DNA, the CDR3 is TGTGCCAGCAGTCAGCCAGGGACAGGGAACACTGAAGCTTTCTTT.

J is TRBJ2-1 and V is TRBV7-9; D is possibly TRBD1 (6 bases). Germline values: CDR1 SEHNR, CDR2 FQNEAQ (reference sequence). Trimming took 5 bases from V and 2 from J, leaving 13 bases between them. The length of the CDR3 is 15 residues. The CDR3 sequence is CASSIPGHPYNEQFF. DNA for the CDR3: TGTGCCAGCAGCATCCCGGGACACCCCTACAATGAGCAGTTCTTC.

The rearrangement joins TRBV6-5 to TRBJ2-3; D is perhaps TRBD2 (5 bases). The CDR3 consists of 13 residues. Trimming left V 5 bases short and J 2 bases short, with 8 bases between. CDR1 is MNHEY and CDR2 is SVGAGI in the germline V gene. CDR3: CASSRTFTDTQYF. The CDR3 bases are TGTGCCAGCAGTCGGACTTTCACAGATACGCAGTATTTT.

CDR3 coding DNA: TGTGCCAGCAGTCCACCGGACAGTTACACTGAAGCTTTCTTT. It yields the protein CASSPPDSYTEAFF. This chain links TRBV28 with TRBJ1-1, with TRBD1 as a possible D gene (6 bases). V dropped 5 bases and J dropped 3 bases, with 13 bases sitting between them. Germline V gene data show CDR1 as MDHEN and CDR2 as SYDVKM. CDR3 length equals 14 residues. Combining the CDR3 with reference TRBV28 and TRBJ1-1 gives the whole variable domain DVKVTQSSRYLVKRTGEKVFLECVQDMDHENMFWYRQDPGLGLRLIYFSYDVKMKEKGDIPEGYSVSREKKERFSLILESASTNQTSMYLCASSPPDSYTEAFFGQGTRLTVV.

This clone was found once. The chain's CDR3 is CASTGVFGAGELFF. For the CDR3, the DNA is TGTGCCAGCACGGGGGTCTTCGGAGCCGGGGAGCTGTTTTTT. This sequence joins TRBV9 and TRBJ2-2; maybe TRBD2 (6 bases). The CDR3 is made up of 14 amino acids. Per germline, CDR1 SGDLS and CDR2 YYNGEE. The ends were cut back, 6 bases at V and 6 bases at J, with 15 bases in the middle.

The CDR3 DNA reads as TGTGCCATCAGTGAGGGAAGCGGGAGGGCCCACGAGCAGTACTTC. Amino acid sequence: CAISEGSGRAHEQYF. The chain couples TRBV10-3 to TRBJ2-7; 10 nucleotides match TRBD2. Germline V CDR1 and CDR2: ENHRY, SYGVKD. J gave up 5 bases and V 2 bases, and 6 bases lay outside the gene matches. The CDR3 is 15 amino acids.

V is TRBV7-2 and J is TRBJ2-5; 8 nucleotides line up with TRBD1. V dropped 1 base and J dropped 1; count of bases not matched to a gene: 2. The CDR3 runs 15 residues. Germline V gene data show CDR1 as SGHTA and CDR2 as FQGNSA. DNA of the CDR3: TGTGCCAGCAGCTTAGTGACAGGGGCCCAAGAGACCCAGTACTTC. This sequence encodes CASSLVTGAQETQYF. Complete variable domain (other parts from reference TRBV7-2 and TRBJ2-5): GAGVSQSPSNKVTEKGKDVELRCDPISGHTALYWYRQSLGQGLEFLIYFQGNSAPDKSGLPSDRFSAERTGGSVSTLTIQRTQQEDSAVYLCASSLVTGAQETQYFGPGTRLLVL.

The chain links TRBV7-8 to TRBJ1-2; 9 nucleotides line up with TRBD1. This CDR3 spans 15 amino acids. V dropped 5 bases and J dropped 8; count of bases not matched to a gene: 12. Germline V gene data show CDR1 as SGHVS and CDR2 as FQNEAQ. CDR3 coding DNA: TGTGCCAGCAGCCCGGGACAGGGAGAGTTCTACGGCTACACCTTC. This encodes CASSPGQGEFYGYTF.